Below, 26 T cell receptor beta chains from the same sample are listed, as sequenced in a study of T cells in tuberculosis. Using immunoSEQ multiplex PCR, the repertoire was profiled, and TCRdb retains in-frame clones only, with some absent. The sample includes approximately 22,000 clones, 70% to 90% seen only once; the top ten take just under 15%. Documented time point: new active TB diagnosis, blood taken before or within 7 days of starting treatment. This specimen was PBMCs, taken at tuberculosis diagnosis. These TCRs come from an adult with tuberculosis.

The chain uses TRBV29-1 and TRBJ1-1; D may be TRBD1 (6 bases). The V end lost 4 bases, the J end lost 4 bases, and 16 bases lay between the germline ends. This CDR3 is 14 amino acids long. The germline CDR1 and CDR2 sequences are SQVTM and ANQGSEA. As DNA, the CDR3 is TGCAGCGTTGTGGGGGGGCGGGACGTCACTGAAGCTTTCTTT. Protein product: CSVVGGRDVTEAFF.

This chain joins TRBV18 and TRBJ2-7, with 7 bases fitting TRBD2. The CDR3 runs 12 residues. The germline gives CDR1 KGHSH, CDR2 LQKENI. V dropped 1 base and J dropped 7; count of bases not matched to a gene: 1. The CDR3 protein is CASSPRGGEQYF. The CDR3 nucleotides are TGTGCCAGCTCACCACGGGGGGGGGAGCAGTACTTC.

The J gene is TRBJ2-7, the V gene TRBV9, with TRBD2 matching over 7 bases. CDR1 and CDR2 from the germline V gene are SGDLS and YYNGEE. Germline trimming cut 0 bases from V and 3 bases from J; bases unmatched to any gene: 9. This CDR3 is 16 amino acids long. DNA of the CDR3: TGTGCCAGCAGCGTAGGTCCAGCGGGGAGCATCTACGAGCAGTACTTC. Encoded protein: CASSVGPAGSIYEQYF.

This clone was counted a few times. V and J are TRBV7-9 and TRBJ2-2; no clear D gene. Germline V gene data show CDR1 as SEHNR and CDR2 as FQNEAQ (reference sequence). Trimming removed 3 bases from V and 7 bases from J, with 6 bases in between. This CDR3 contains 12 residues. CDR3 amino acids: CASSFMSGELFF. The CDR3 DNA follows: TGTGCCAGCAGCTTTATGAGCGGGGAGCTGTTTTTT.

Only one count was recorded for this clone. The chain links TRBV14 to TRBJ2-7; 11 bases agree with TRBD1. Germline CDR1 reads SGHDN; CDR2 reads FVKESK. The CDR3 runs 15 residues. The V and J ends lost 1 base and 9 bases, in that order; junction bases with no gene match: 8. CDR3 protein: CASSQGRGQGAVQYF. In DNA form, the CDR3 reads TGTGCCAGCAGCCAAGGTCGAGGACAGGGGGCTGTGCAGTACTTC.

This chain uses TRBV5-6 with TRBJ1-3; a possible D gene is TRBD1 (5 bases). Germline V gene lookup returns CDR1 SGHDT and CDR2 YYEEEE. The CDR3 consists of 19 residues. Trimming stripped 3 bases from V and 0 bases from J, with 22 bases between. This CDR3 is CASSSTLKTEPYSGNTIYF. The DNA for the CDR3 is TGTGCCAGCAGCTCGACACTGAAGACAGAACCCTACTCTGGAAACACCATATATTTT.

V and J are TRBV4-3 and TRBJ1-1; D unclear. There are 13 residues in the CDR3. Germline V gene data show CDR1 as LGHNA and CDR2 as YSLEER. The V end lost 3 bases, the J end lost 10 bases, and 15 bases lay between the germline ends. The DNA of the CDR3 is TGCGCCAGCAGCCAGCATGACGGGGAGACAGCTTTCTTT. Encoded protein: CASSQHDGETAFF.

This chain links TRBV10-1 with TRBJ1-1, with 10 bases identical to TRBD1. The V segment lost 2 bases and the J segment 1 base; nucleotides outside the gene matches: 7. Germline V CDR1 and CDR2: WNHNN, SYGVQD (reference sequence). The CDR3 covers 17 residues. The CDR3 sequence is CASSENRQGAPNTEAFF. Written as DNA, the CDR3 is TGCGCCAGCAGTGAGAATAGACAGGGGGCTCCGAACACTGAAGCTTTCTTT.

The chain is built from TRBV5-3 and TRBJ2-7; possible D gene TRBD2, 5 bases. TRBV5-3 counts as an open reading frame of uncertain function. Trimming stripped 4 bases from V and 4 bases from J, with 9 bases between. The length of the CDR3 is 12 residues. CDR3 residues: CARSPRGYEQYF. In DNA, the CDR3 is TGTGCCAGAAGCCCCCGAGGGTACGAGCAGTACTTC.

Written as DNA, the CDR3 is TGCGCCAGCAGTGAAGGACAGGGGGCAGGCGGGGAGCTGTTTTTT. Its protein product is CASSEGQGAGGELFF. The genes are TRBV10-2 and TRBJ2-2; 11 nucleotides align to TRBD1. Looked up from germline, CDR1 is WSHSY and CDR2 is SAAADI. CDR3 length: 15 residues. Trimming at V came to 3 bases and at J to 7 bases, leaving 4 bases not matched to a gene.

CDR3 nucleotide sequence: TGTGCCAGCAGCCCTTCGAGGGGAAACACCATATATTTT. Translated: CASSPSRGNTIYF. The chain has TRBV7-6 and TRBJ1-3; D is ambiguous. CDR1 SGHVS and CDR2 FNYEAQ come from the germline V gene. With 5 bases removed from V and 4 bases from J, the gap between germline ends came to 9 bases. This CDR3 region has 13 residues.

The chain recombines TRBV5-6 with TRBJ2-3, with 9 bases that match TRBD1. Germline V gives CDR1 SGHDT, CDR2 YYEEEE. The CDR3 has 18 residues. V was pared by 4 bases and J by 0 bases, with 12 bases of the junction left unmatched. In nucleotides, the CDR3 is TGTGCCAGCAGCATGGGACAGGGCGACCGGATAAGCACAGATACGCAGTATTTT. This encodes CASSMGQGDRISTDTQYF.

DNA for the CDR3: TGTGCCAGCAGTTTCCGGCAGGGGTATAATTCACCCCTCCACTTT. This encodes CASSFRQGYNSPLHF. V gene TRBV27 combines with J gene TRBJ1-6, with D possibly TRBD1 on 6 matching bases. Looked up from germline, CDR1 is MNHEY and CDR2 is SMNVEV (reference sequence). Trimming pared 3 bases from V and 4 bases from J, leaving 10 bases between. CDR3 length equals 15 residues.

This sequence joins TRBV25-1 and TRBJ1-1, with D unresolved. V dropped 3 bases and J dropped 5 bases, with 13 bases sitting between them. From germline, CDR1 is MGHDK and CDR2 SYGVNS. The CDR3 runs 14 residues. DNA of the CDR3: TGTGCCAGCAGTGATGAGTGGAGAGGGACTGAAGCTTTCTTT. It is translated as CASSDEWRGTEAFF.

The chain uses TRBV10-3 and TRBJ2-1; 7 bases are shared with TRBD2. The V and J ends lost 8 bases and 3 bases, in that order; junction bases with no gene match: 19. This CDR3 region has 18 residues. Germline V gives CDR1 ENHRY, CDR2 SYGVKD. CDR3 coding DNA: TGTGCCATCGGCCGGGGGACTACACCTCGAGGGGACTACAATGAGCAGTTCTTC. Translated, it gives CAIGRGTTPRGDYNEQFF.

The chain carries TRBV5-1 and TRBJ2-7; 7 bases align to TRBD1. This CDR3 comprises 14 residues. J lost 0 bases, V lost 2 bases, and 2 bases had no gene match. Germline assignment: CDR1 SGHRS and CDR2 YFSETQ. CDR3 loop: CASSLDRASYEQYF. CDR3 coding DNA: TGCGCCAGCAGCTTAGACAGGGCCTCCTACGAGCAGTACTTC. Drawing the rest from reference TRBV5-1 and TRBJ2-7, the complete variable domain is KAGVTQTPRYLIKTRGQQVTLSCSPISGHRSVSWYQQTPGQGLQFLFEYFSETQRNKGNFPGRFSGRQFSNSRSEMNVSTLELGDSALYLCASSLDRASYEQYFGPGTRLTVT.

The V call is TRBV18, the J call TRBJ2-3, with 10 positions matching TRBD2. Germline-derived CDR1 and CDR2 are KGHSH and LQKENI. Germline trimming cut 5 bases from V and 6 bases from J; bases unmatched to any gene: 8. The CDR3 totals 15 residues. The CDR3 coding sequence is TGTGCCAGCTCATCTTCTAGCGGGAGCTCGGATACGCAGTATTTT. Amino acid sequence: CASSSSSGSSDTQYF.

J is TRBJ1-1 and V is TRBV5-4; the D gene is possibly TRBD1 (6 bases). Germline-derived CDR1 and CDR2 are SGHNT and YYREEE (reference sequence). The CDR3 sequence is 12 residues long. V was cut by 5 bases and J by 7 bases, with 12 bases left in between. CDR3 nucleotides: TGTGCCAGCAGTCCCGGACAGCGTGAAGCTTTCTTT. Amino acids: CASSPGQREAFF. Filled out from reference TRBV5-4 and TRBJ1-1, the complete variable domain reads ETGVTQSPTHLIKTRGQQVTLRCSSQSGHNTVSWYQQALGQGPQFIFQYYREEENGRGNFPPRFSGLQFPNYSSELNVNALELDDSALYLCASSPGQREAFFGQGTRLTVV.

The chain has TRBV10-2 and TRBJ1-1; unclear D gene. CDR1 is WSHSY, CDR2 SAAADI, per germline. The CDR3 is made up of 12 amino acids. V lost 9 bases and J 4 bases, leaving 12 bases between the germline ends. The CDR3 region has the DNA TGCGCCAGTATGGAGGGTGGCACTGAAGCTTTCTTT. This codes for CASMEGGTEAFF.

The chain carries TRBV7-8 and TRBJ2-7; weak D call: TRBD1 (6 bases). Trimming took off 0 bases at V and 1 base at J, with 13 bases between the two ends. The germline V gene encodes CDR1 SGHVS and CDR2 FQNEAQ. The CDR3 has 16 residues. This CDR3 is CASSLAWNRESYEQYF. The CDR3 DNA reads as TGTGCCAGCAGCTTAGCGTGGAACAGGGAGTCCTACGAGCAGTACTTC.

This sequence joins TRBV10-3 and TRBJ2-5; 7 positions match TRBD1. Losses at the gene ends were 4 bases for V and 2 bases for J; bases not matched to a gene: 10. The germline gives CDR1 ENHRY, CDR2 SYGVKD. The CDR3 loop spans 16 amino acids. DNA for the CDR3: TGTGCCATCAGTGGCCCCCGGACAGGCGAACAAGAGACCCAGTACTTC. As protein: CAISGPRTGEQETQYF.

This clone has a single count. The genes are TRBV6-1 and TRBJ1-4, with D maybe TRBD1 (6 bases). The CDR3 is 15 residues long. V gave up 9 bases and J gave up 4 bases, with 18 bases separating them. From germline, CDR1 is MNHNS and CDR2 SASEGT. CDR3 protein: CARAGTSLINEKLFF. In nucleotides, the CDR3 is TGTGCCAGGGCCGGGACAAGCCTAATTAATGAAAAACTGTTTTTT.

The chain combines TRBV5-1 with TRBJ1-6, with 7 bases aligning to TRBD1. The CDR3 runs 14 residues. Germline V gene data show CDR1 as SGHRS and CDR2 as YFSETQ. With V trimmed by 1 base and J by 8 bases, 3 bases remained unmatched. For the CDR3, the DNA is TGCGCCAGCAGCTTGATAACAGGGGATTCACCCCTCCACTTT. Amino acid sequence: CASSLITGDSPLHF.

V gene TRBV13 combines with J gene TRBJ2-7; 11 positions match TRBD2. The CDR3 extends over 17 amino acids. Germline CDR1 PRHDT, CDR2 FYEKMQ (reference sequence). J gave up 6 bases and V 0 bases, and 10 bases lay outside the gene matches. The CDR3 bases are TGTGCCAGCAGCTTAGGCCTGGGGAGGCTAGCGGGAGGCGAGCAGTACTTC. This sequence encodes CASSLGLGRLAGGEQYF.

The chain links TRBV28 to TRBJ2-7; no definite D call. Per the germline V gene, CDR1 is MDHEN and CDR2 is SYDVKM. Deletions cut 6 bases from V and 2 bases from J, with 5 bases between. The CDR3 covers 11 residues. CDR3 in DNA: TGTGCCAGCAGAACGGCCTACGAGCAGTACTTC. This translates into CASRTAYEQYF.

This chain's CDR3 is CACTDREGYTF. The CDR3 coding sequence is TGTGCCTGTACAGATAGAGAGGGCTACACCTTC. The chain couples TRBV30 to TRBJ1-2, with no clear D. The CDR3 is 11 amino acids. Germline V gene sequence: CDR1 GTSNPN, CDR2 SVGIG (reference sequence). V lost 6 bases and J lost 8, with 13 bases in between.